This TCR beta chain comes out of a study of neurological immune-mediated disorders. The study, taken as a whole, reports: It was HTLV-1-associated myelopathy that showed the most TCR clonal expansion, while multiple sclerosis showed the least, falling below healthy controls.

The V end lost 0 bases, the J end lost 0 bases, and 4 bases lay between the germline ends. Germline lookup yields CDR1 SGHRS and CDR2 YFSETQ. CDR3 length equals 13 residues. The unsorted libraries originated from 2 million PBMCs kept at -80 C. This clonotype was seen at least ten times. Its antigen is not identified. With 10-nucleotide random UMIs, 5'RACE was used to make the cDNA. TCRdb re-derived calls from the 5' RACE reads in MiXCR, one entry per CDR3 protein. The table lists around 80,000 distinct CDR3 sequences, approximately 10% of them singletons. This sequence was found in a man aged 40-55 years in good health. The chain combines TRBV5-1 with TRBJ2-7; D is unresolved. The sample was PBMCs. Here the CDR3 reads CASSLGVSYEQYF. CDR3 nucleotide sequence: TGCGCCAGCAGCTTGGGCGTCTCCTACGAGCAGTACTTC.